These T cell receptor beta chains were read from a single sample in a study of T cell responses to AZD1222 COVID-19 vaccine. The assay was immunoSEQ multiplex PCR, and TCRdb's table has in-frame clones only and misses some. The profile shows some 120,000 clones, less than 90% of them singletons. The starting material was peripheral blood, obtained on day 0 of AZD1222 vaccination. The receptors were gathered from an adult in good health. CDR3s include the opening cysteine and the closing phenylalanine or tryptophan. The order of the fields is CDR3 DNA, CDR3 protein, J gene, D gene, V gene, clone size. The D gene is left open where the match is weak. Clone size is given for some rows only: seen once, a few or many times, or a class if the clone is expanded.

TGTGCCAGCAGCCCAGTGGGGGGTGTTGGCTACACCTTC,CASSPVGGVGYTF,TRBJ1-2,NA,TRBV11-3,NA
TGTGCCAGCTCACGCCCTTCCTTTCCCGGTGGGGGAAACACCATATATTTT,CASSRPSFPGGGNTIYF,TRBJ1-3,NA,TRBV18,NA
TGCAGCGCGGGGCGGGGGACAGGGGTTAGCACCGGGGAGCTGTTTTTT,CSAGRGTGVSTGELFF,TRBJ2-2,TRBD1,TRBV29-1,NA
TGTGCCACCAGTGATACGCCGGGACAGAGCTCTGGGGCCAACGTCCTGACTTTC,CATSDTPGQSSGANVLTF,TRBJ2-6,TRBD1,TRBV24-1,NA
TGTGCCAGCAGTTTATGGGGCTATACTAGCAATCAGCCCCAGCATTTT,CASSLWGYTSNQPQHF,TRBJ1-5,NA,TRBV28,NA
TGTGCCAGCAGTGAACGAGGTGTGGGACAGGGTCCCAACGAGCAGTACTTC,CASSERGVGQGPNEQYF,TRBJ2-7,TRBD1,TRBV25-1,few
TGTGCCAGCAGCCCCCGGGGGGCAACTAATGAAAAACTGTTTTTT,CASSPRGATNEKLFF,TRBJ1-4,NA,TRBV5-6,NA
TGTGCCAGCAGCCTGGACAGTCAAGAGACCCAGTACTTC,CASSLDSQETQYF,TRBJ2-5,NA,TRBV5-6,medium-sized
TGTGCCAGCAGCCCCACAGGGTACGAGCAGTTCTTC,CASSPTGYEQFF,TRBJ2-1,NA,TRBV7-9,NA
TGCGCCAGCAGCTTGGGGGACCTGACGGCTGAAGCTTTCTTT,CASSLGDLTAEAFF,TRBJ1-1,NA,TRBV5-1,NA
TGCGCCAGCAGCTTGATCCCCAGTTCCTACGAGCAGTACTTC,CASSLIPSSYEQYF,TRBJ2-7,NA,TRBV5-1,NA
TGTGCCAGTAGTATAGAATCCACAGGGGCGCCAGCCCCCTATGGCTACACCTTC,CASSIESTGAPAPYGYTF,TRBJ1-2,TRBD1,TRBV19,NA
TGTGCCAGCAGCCGCACTAGCGGCTACGAGCAGTACTTC,CASSRTSGYEQYF,TRBJ2-7,TRBD2,TRBV27,NA
TGTGCCAGCAGCCCTCGAGAGACCAGAGCCTATGGCTACACCTTC,CASSPRETRAYGYTF,TRBJ1-2,NA,TRBV9,NA
TGTGCCACCAGTGATCCCTCAGGGGGGGGTTATGGCTACACCTTC,CATSDPSGGGYGYTF,TRBJ1-2,TRBD1,TRBV24-1,NA
TGTGCCATCAGGAAACAGGCGTCCTACGAGCAGTACTTC,CAIRKQASYEQYF,TRBJ2-7,NA,TRBV10-3,NA
TGTGCCAGCATTAGCGGGACATCAGCTAACTATGGCTACACCTTC,CASISGTSANYGYTF,TRBJ1-2,NA,TRBV2,NA
TGTGCCAGCAGCTTTGACAGGGGTGGGAGCAATCAGCCCCAGCATTTT,CASSFDRGGSNQPQHF,TRBJ1-5,TRBD1,TRBV7-2,NA
TGTGCCAGCAGCTTAAACGGCCTCACAGATACGCAGTATTTT,CASSLNGLTDTQYF,TRBJ2-3,NA,TRBV7-2,NA
TGTGCCAGCAGCACGGACAGACTTTACGAGCAGTACTTC,CASSTDRLYEQYF,TRBJ2-7,NA,TRBV6-5,NA
TGTGCCAGCAGTTTAACGGTTTTCGGGACCGAGCAGTACTTC,CASSLTVFGTEQYF,TRBJ2-7,NA,TRBV27,NA
TGCGCCAGCCGCGTCGGAGTCGCGTACGAGCAGTACTTC,CASRVGVAYEQYF,TRBJ2-7,NA,TRBV5-1,NA
TGCGCCAGCAGTGGGGCCGGGAGTACAGAGACCCAGTACTTC,CASSGAGSTETQYF,TRBJ2-5,NA,TRBV5-1,NA
TGTGCCAGCAGCTTACCGCCGAACTCTGGAAACACCATATATTTT,CASSLPPNSGNTIYF,TRBJ1-3,NA,TRBV7-9,once
TGTGCCATGGGACAGGGCCCAAACTATGGCTACACCTTC,CAMGQGPNYGYTF,TRBJ1-2,TRBD1,TRBV10-3,NA
TGTGCCAGCAGTTTAAGCGGGGGAAACACCATATATTTT,CASSLSGGNTIYF,TRBJ1-3,NA,TRBV28,NA
TGTGCCAGCAGCGAAGCCCGGGGAGGACTCGAAAAACTGTTTTTT,CASSEARGGLEKLFF,TRBJ1-4,NA,TRBV28,few
TGTGCCTGGAGTTGTCTAGGCAGTCCGGTCGAGCAGTTCTTC,CAWSCLGSPVEQFF,TRBJ2-1,NA,TRBV30,NA
TGTGCCAGCAGTTACTCCAGTGGAAACACCATATATTTT,CASSYSSGNTIYF,TRBJ1-3,NA,TRBV6-5,NA
TGTGCCAGCAGTTCGGACAGGGGTGCCAAAAACATTCAGTACTTC,CASSSDRGAKNIQYF,TRBJ2-4,TRBD1,TRBV6-2/TRBV6-3,NA
TGTGCCAGCAGCTCGGGGTCGTACCAAGAGACCCAGTACTTC,CASSSGSYQETQYF,TRBJ2-5,NA,TRBV9,NA
TGTGCCAGCAGCCTTACGAACACCGGGGAGCTGTTTTTT,CASSLTNTGELFF,TRBJ2-2,NA,TRBV7-8,NA
TGTGCCAGCAGCGCAGTTAGGGATACCATATATTTT,CASSAVRDTIYF,TRBJ1-3,NA,TRBV5-6,NA